The 18 T cell receptor beta chains given below trace back to one sample, sequenced in a study of cytomegalovirus exposure and HLA in healthy donors. Libraries were prepared by immunoSEQ multiplex PCR; TCRdb keeps only in-frame clonotypes and omits some of them. Seen here are under 130,000 clones, around 83% observed once, and the top ten hold approximately 4%. Specimen: PBMCs. The receptor set was obtained from a woman between 18 and 29 years old in good health and CMV-seropositive.

The chain uses TRBV27 and TRBJ2-1; 8 positions match TRBD1. Trimming cost V 2 bases and J 6 bases; bases outside gene matches: 6. This CDR3 is 15 amino acids long. Germline CDR1 reads MNHEY; CDR2 reads SMNVEV (reference sequence). The CDR3 reads CASSLQDRAFNEQFF. In nucleotides, the CDR3 is TGTGCCAGCAGTTTACAGGACAGGGCCTTCAATGAGCAGTTCTTC.

The V gene is TRBV13, the J gene TRBJ1-5; D is unclear. The V end was cut by 0 bases, the J end by 8 bases, with 8 bases between. Germline V gene sequence: CDR1 PRHDT, CDR2 FYEKMQ (reference sequence). The CDR3 is 13 amino acids. CDR3 sequence: CASSLGREKPQHF. For the CDR3, the DNA is TGTGCCAGCAGCTTAGGACGAGAGAAGCCCCAGCATTTT. Together with reference TRBV13 and TRBJ1-5, the CDR3 gives the full variable domain: AAGVIQSPRHLIKEKRETATLKCYPIPRHDTVYWYQQGPGQDPQFLISFYEKMQSDKGSIPDRFSAQQFSDYHSELNMSSLELGDSALYFCASSLGREKPQHFGDGTRLSIL.

This clone has only one observation. The CDR3 nucleotides are TGTGCCAGCAGCTTGGACAGTTGGGAGCAGTACTTC. It translates to CASSLDSWEQYF. V is TRBV11-2 and J is TRBJ2-7, with D possibly being TRBD1 (6 bases). The V gene lost 3 bases and the J gene lost 7 bases, with 10 bases spanning the gap. This CDR3 spans 12 amino acids. Germline CDR1 reads SGHAT; CDR2 reads FQNNGV.

This chain links TRBV18 with TRBJ2-7; D ambiguous. The germline V and J ends were trimmed by 3 bases and 3 bases, with 9 bases remaining between them. The CDR3 totals 13 residues. Germline V CDR1 and CDR2: KGHSH, LQKENI. CDR3 in amino acids: CASSPRQDYEQYF. CDR3 nucleotides: TGTGCCAGCTCACCCCGCCAGGACTACGAGCAGTACTTC. Full variable domain (outside the CDR3, taken from reference TRBV18 and TRBJ2-7): NAGVMQNPRHLVRRRGQEARLRCSPMKGHSHVYWYRQLPEEGLKFMVYLQKENIIDESGMPKERFSAEFPKEGPSILRIQQVVRGDSAAYFCASSPRQDYEQYFGPGTRLTVT.

J is TRBJ2-1 and V is TRBV7-3, with 10 bases matching TRBD2. Trimming cost V 5 bases and J 8 bases; bases outside gene matches: 15. There are 17 residues in the CDR3. CDR1 is SGHTA and CDR2 is FQGTGA in the germline V gene. The CDR3 nucleotides read TGTGCCAGCAGCGACACCGGCCTAGCGGGAGAAGCCCATGAGCAGTTCTTC. This gives the protein CASSDTGLAGEAHEQFF.

V and J are TRBV9 and TRBJ1-3; D possibly corresponds to TRBD1 (5 bases). Germline values: CDR1 SGDLS, CDR2 YYNGEE. This CDR3 is built from 17 residues. Deletions cut 0 bases from V and 0 bases from J, with 13 bases between. DNA for the CDR3: TGTGCCAGCAGCGTAGGAGGGAGGGGCGGCTCTGGAAACACCATATATTTT. Its protein product is CASSVGGRGGSGNTIYF.

V and J are TRBV10-1 and TRBJ2-5, with D possibly matching TRBD1 (6 bases). The CDR3 has 16 amino acids. Per the germline V gene, CDR1 is WNHNN and CDR2 is SYGVQD (reference sequence). V lost 0 bases to trimming and J lost 0 bases, with 11 bases between them. CDR3 amino acids: CASSESGHGDQETQYF. CDR3 coding DNA: TGCGCCAGCAGTGAGTCGGGACACGGGGACCAAGAGACCCAGTACTTC.

The rearrangement uses TRBV28 and TRBJ2-7; 8 bases align to TRBD2. The CDR3 has 14 amino acids. The germline CDR1 and CDR2 sequences are MDHEN and SYDVKM. The ends lost 3 bases at V and 4 bases at J; junction bases unmatched: 5. The CDR3 sequence is CASSFPGLGYEQYF. The CDR3 DNA reads as TGTGCCAGCAGTTTCCCGGGACTAGGGTACGAGCAGTACTTC.

The rearrangement links TRBV4-1 to TRBJ2-7; 7 bases are shared with TRBD1. This CDR3 has 18 residues. After removal of 0 bases from V and 2 bases from J, the junction contained 13 bases not matched to a gene. Germline lookup yields CDR1 MGHRA and CDR2 YSYEKL. In DNA, the CDR3 is TGCGCCAGCAGCCAAGATAACGCGGGCAGGGGGACCACCTACGAGCAGTACTTC. Its translation: CASSQDNAGRGTTYEQYF.

This chain links TRBV5-1 with TRBJ2-7; D is ambiguous. The CDR3 totals 13 residues. Trimming left V 4 bases short and J 0 bases short, with 8 bases between. CDR1 is SGHRS, CDR2 YFSETQ, per germline. CDR3 sequence: CASSPTTSYEQYF. Written as DNA, the CDR3 is TGCGCCAGCAGCCCTACCACCTCCTACGAGCAGTACTTC.

V gene TRBV5-1 combines with J gene TRBJ2-7; 13 bases line up with TRBD2. The CDR3 contains 15 residues. The germline V gene has CDR1 SGHRS and CDR2 YFSETQ. After removal of 4 bases from V and 2 bases from J, the junction contained 3 bases not matched to a gene. CDR3 sequence reads: CASSTGLAGTYEQYF. In DNA form, the CDR3 reads TGCGCCAGCAGCACGGGACTAGCGGGGACCTACGAGCAGTACTTC.

The rearrangement links TRBV9 to TRBJ1-2; tentatively, D is TRBD1 (5 bases). This CDR3 spans 15 amino acids. Trimming shortened V by 0 bases and J by 8 bases, and 17 bases separated the two germline ends. CDR1 is SGDLS, CDR2 YYNGEE, per germline. CDR3 in amino acids: CASSVAPGNLAGYTF. The CDR3 region has the DNA TGTGCCAGCAGCGTAGCACCAGGGAATTTGGCGGGCTACACCTTC.

The gene calls are TRBV9 and TRBJ1-2; possibly TRBD1 for D (5 bases). The CDR3 spans 16 residues. Germline V gene data show CDR1 as SGDLS and CDR2 as YYNGEE. Trimming took off 3 bases at V and 4 bases at J, with 19 bases between the two ends. The DNA for the CDR3 is TGTGCCAGCAGCGAGACAGCGACACCTCTTACCTATGGCTACACCTTC. Residues: CASSETATPLTYGYTF.

The chain uses TRBV7-9 and TRBJ1-2, with 12 positions matching TRBD1. Trimming removed 3 bases from V and 8 bases from J; junction bases left unmatched: 4. Germline assignment: CDR1 SEHNR and CDR2 FQNEAQ (reference sequence). The CDR3 sequence is 14 residues long. The CDR3 loop is CASSLGQGAVGYTF. In DNA, the CDR3 is TGTGCCAGCAGCTTGGGACAGGGGGCGGTCGGCTACACCTTC. The whole variable domain, filled in from reference TRBV7-9 and TRBJ1-2, reads DTGVSQNPRHKITKRGQNVTFRCDPISEHNRLYWYRQTLGQGPEFLTYFQNEAQLEKSRLLSDRFSAERPKGSFSTLEIQRTEQGDSAMYLCASSLGQGAVGYTFGSGTRLTVV.

The chain employs TRBV6-4 and TRBJ1-5; 8 nucleotides match TRBD1. After removal of 6 bases from V and 9 bases from J, the junction contained 10 bases not matched to a gene. Per germline, CDR1 MRHNA and CDR2 SNTAGT. The length of the CDR3 is 14 residues. The CDR3, as DNA: TGTGCCAGCAGCGAGACAGGGGCTTCGGGGCCCCAGCATTTT. Translating gives CASSETGASGPQHF.

The V and J genes are TRBV18 and TRBJ2-3; the match to TRBD2 covers 12 bases. Per germline, CDR1 KGHSH and CDR2 LQKENI. The J segment lost 0 bases and the V segment lost 5 bases, leaving 6 bases of the junction unmatched. The CDR3 runs to 17 residues. The chain's CDR3 is CASSGTSGRPSTDTQYF. CDR3 sequence (DNA): TGTGCCAGCTCAGGGACTAGCGGGCGACCAAGCACAGATACGCAGTATTTT.

The rearrangement links TRBV28 to TRBJ2-1; possible D gene TRBD1, 5 bases. The germline gives CDR1 MDHEN, CDR2 SYDVKM. V lost 11 bases and J lost 4, with 18 bases in between. The CDR3 loop spans 14 amino acids. The CDR3 sequence is CAGQMAGDYNEQFF. The CDR3, as DNA: TGTGCCGGACAAATGGCAGGCGATTACAATGAGCAGTTCTTC. Filled out from reference TRBV28 and TRBJ2-1, the complete variable domain reads DVKVTQSSRYLVKRTGEKVFLECVQDMDHENMFWYRQDPGLGLRLIYFSYDVKMKEKGDIPEGYSVSREKKERFSLILESASTNQTSMYLCAGQMAGDYNEQFFGPGTRLTVL.

The rearrangement joins TRBV28 to TRBJ2-1, with TRBD2 matching 7 bases. Germline assignment: CDR1 MDHEN and CDR2 SYDVKM. Unmatched junction bases numbered 5, after V lost 4 bases and J lost 5 bases. This CDR3 region has 14 residues. This chain's CDR3 is CASSSYLADNEQFF. The CDR3 nucleotides read TGTGCCAGCAGTTCCTATCTAGCGGACAATGAGCAGTTCTTC. Based on the CDR3 plus reference TRBV28 and TRBJ2-1, the full variable domain is DVKVTQSSRYLVKRTGEKVFLECVQDMDHENMFWYRQDPGLGLRLIYFSYDVKMKEKGDIPEGYSVSREKKERFSLILESASTNQTSMYLCASSSYLADNEQFFGPGTRLTVL.